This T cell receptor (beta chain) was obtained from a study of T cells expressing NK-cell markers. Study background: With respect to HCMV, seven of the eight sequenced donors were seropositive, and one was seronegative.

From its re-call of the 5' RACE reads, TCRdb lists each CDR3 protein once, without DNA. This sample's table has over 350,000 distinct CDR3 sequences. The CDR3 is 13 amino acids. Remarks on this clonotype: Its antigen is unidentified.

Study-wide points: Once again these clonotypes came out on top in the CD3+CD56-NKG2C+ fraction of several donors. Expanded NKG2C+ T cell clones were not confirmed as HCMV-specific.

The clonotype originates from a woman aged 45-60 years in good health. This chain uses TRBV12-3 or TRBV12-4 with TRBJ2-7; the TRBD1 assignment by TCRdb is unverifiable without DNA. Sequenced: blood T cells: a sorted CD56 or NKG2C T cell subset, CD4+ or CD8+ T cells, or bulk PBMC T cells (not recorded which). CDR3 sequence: CASTTGFLGEQYF.